The 32 T cell receptor beta chains below all came from one sample that was sequenced in a study of T cells in Graves' hyperthyroidism and ophthalmopathy. RNA transcripts gave rise to amplified TCR beta CDR3 regions. TCR CDR3 regions were first amplified by RT-PCR with HTBI primers. TCRdb re-called the multiplex PCR reads through MiXCR, storing one row per CDR3 protein. The table has about 840,000 distinct CDR3 sequences, 35% to 45% seen once. Sample: blood. These receptors originate from a man aged 18 to 30 with Graves' hyperthyroidism.

This chain links TRBV15 with TRBJ2-2, with TRBD1 matching over 8 bases. Trimming took 3 bases from V and 7 from J; bases not matched to a gene: 4. This CDR3 is built from 14 residues. Germline CDR1 LNHNV, CDR2 YYDKDF (reference sequence). CDR3 region: CATSRWTGSGELFF. As DNA, the CDR3 is TGTGCCACCAGCAGGTGGACAGGGAGCGGGGAGCTGTTTTTT.

This clonotype was picked up many times. The CDR3 coding sequence is TGTGCCAGTAGTATCCATGCGGGTAGCAATCAGCCCCAGCATTTT. It encodes CASSIHAGSNQPQHF. V and J are TRBV19 and TRBJ1-5; no clear D gene. V lost 3 bases to trimming and J lost 0 bases, with 9 bases between them. The CDR3 contains 15 residues. CDR1 and CDR2 from the germline V gene are LNHDA and SQIVND (reference sequence).

This clonotype was recorded at least ten times. The chain's CDR3 is CSAREQGEKLFF. In DNA, the CDR3 is TGCAGTGCTAGAGAGCAAGGGGAAAAACTGTTTTTT. The chain uses TRBV20-1 and TRBJ1-4; D not certain. V was cut by 0 bases and J by 8 bases, with 7 bases left in between. Germline CDR1 and CDR2: DFQATT and SNEGSKA (reference sequence). This CDR3 comprises 12 residues.

This chain uses TRBV20-1 with TRBJ1-2; possible D gene TRBD1, 5 bases. Per the germline V gene, CDR1 is DFQATT and CDR2 is SNEGSKA (reference sequence). Deletions cut 1 base from V and 4 bases from J, with 10 bases between. The CDR3 is 13 amino acids. The DNA for the CDR3 is TGCAGTGCTAGAGCCGGACACCTCTATGGCTACACCTTC. It is translated as CSARAGHLYGYTF.

The chain recombines TRBV12-3 or TRBV12-4 with TRBJ2-5; tentative D call: TRBD1 (5 bases). The CDR3 runs to 13 residues. V gave up 6 bases and J gave up 5 bases, with 13 bases separating them. CDR3 in amino acids: CASSRNRWETQYF. CDR3 nucleotides: TGTGCCAGCAGCCGAAACAGGTGGGAGACCCAGTACTTC.

A remark on this clonotype: One base away lies a much larger clone, so this may be a sequencing read error. This chain joins TRBV29-1 and TRBJ1-1, with D hard to call. Germline loops: CDR1 SQVTM, CDR2 ANQGSEA. The length of the CDR3 is 10 residues. The CDR3 reads CRVEDLGAFF. DNA of the CDR3: TGCAGAGTTGAAGATCTGGGAGCTTTCTTT.

V is TRBV7-9 and J is TRBJ2-7, with 8 bases lining up with TRBD2. There are 14 residues in the CDR3. Losses at the gene ends were 3 bases for V and 7 bases for J; bases not matched to a gene: 8. Per the germline V gene, CDR1 is SEHNR and CDR2 is FQNEAQ (reference sequence). The CDR3 region is CASSFSGGLREQYF. CDR3 bases: TGTGCCAGCAGCTTCTCGGGAGGGCTTAGGGAGCAGTACTTC.

The CDR3 DNA follows: TGTGCCAGCAGCTCTTTGACAGGGGGCTTACGCACTGAAGCTTTCTTT. It yields the protein CASSSLTGGLRTEAFF. The chain joins TRBV7-8 to TRBJ1-1; TRBD1 matches at 10 bases. The length of the CDR3 is 16 residues. Trimming removed 4 bases from V and 4 bases from J; junction bases left unmatched: 9. Germline-derived CDR1 and CDR2 are SGHVS and FQNEAQ.

The V gene is TRBV5-1, the J gene TRBJ2-7, with 10 bases identical to TRBD2. This CDR3 is 15 amino acids long. Germline CDR1 SGHRS, CDR2 YFSETQ. V was clipped by 3 bases and J by 6 bases; unmatched bases: 9. The CDR3 here is CASSSRLAGGREQYF. The CDR3 DNA reads as TGCGCCAGCAGCTCACGACTAGCGGGTGGGCGCGAGCAGTACTTC.

For this clonotype: A read error may be the cause here, since a much bigger clone is one base away. The chain employs TRBV20-1 and TRBJ1-1; D call uncertain. The germline V gene has CDR1 DFQATT and CDR2 SNEGSKA (reference sequence). The CDR3 is 13 residues long. The CDR3 protein is CSARGASNTEALF. The CDR3 nucleotides read TGCAGTGCTAGAGGTGCATCCAACACTGAAGCTCTCTTT.

A remark on this clonotype: This may be a read error, as it is one base from a much larger clone. The rearrangement joins TRBV24-1 to TRBJ2-5, with D possibly TRBD2 on 5 matching bases. Trimming stripped 4 bases from V and 1 base from J, with 9 bases between. Germline-derived CDR1 and CDR2 are KGHDR and SFDVKD. This CDR3 contains 14 residues. This CDR3 reads CATSELVLQETQYF. For the CDR3, the DNA is TGTGCCACCAGTGAACTAGTTCTCCAAGAGACCCAGTACTTC.

In the case of this clonotype: An end of the junction differs from the germline gene, which may be a read error. The chain employs TRBV6-6 and TRBJ2-7, with 16 bases matching TRBD2. The CDR3 extends over 14 amino acids. The germline CDR1 and CDR2 sequences are MNHNY and SVGAGI (reference sequence). The CDR3 coding sequence is TGTGCCATCGGGACTAGCGGGGGGGTCAACGAGCAGTGCTTC. Protein product: CAIGTSGGVNEQCF.

This clonotype was seen many times. The chain couples TRBV29-1 to TRBJ2-5; D possibly corresponds to TRBD1 (6 bases). The CDR3 contains 12 residues. With 6 bases removed from V and 5 bases from J, the gap between germline ends came to 13 bases. Germline CDR1 SQVTM, CDR2 ANQGSEA. The CDR3 is CSVKQGTETQYF. The CDR3 DNA is TGCAGCGTCAAACAGGGTACGGAGACCCAGTACTTC.

Comments on this clonotype: Since a much larger clone is just one base distant, this may be a read error. The rearrangement uses TRBV20-1 and TRBJ1-2; possibly TRBD1 for D (6 bases). Germline assignment: CDR1 DFQATT and CDR2 SNEGSKA (reference sequence). The CDR3 has 15 amino acids. CDR3 protein: CSASSQGRANYGHTF. In DNA, the CDR3 is TGCAGTGCTAGTTCCCAGGGGAGAGCTAACTATGGCCACACCTTC.

This clonotype was recorded many times. This sequence joins TRBV29-1 and TRBJ1-5, with 7 bases matching TRBD1. The CDR3 has 14 amino acids. J was trimmed by 4 bases and V by 6 bases; bases with no gene match: 9. CDR1 and CDR2 (germline): SQVTM, ANQGSEA. The CDR3 is CSVRQGPGNQPQHF. The CDR3 nucleotides read TGCAGCGTCCGACAGGGACCGGGAAATCAGCCCCAGCATTTT.

This clonotype was detected only a few times. V usage is TRBV29-1 and J usage is TRBJ2-2, with 9 bases fitting TRBD2. Germline values: CDR1 SQVTM, CDR2 ANQGSEA. This CDR3 is 13 amino acids long. Losses at the gene ends were 7 bases for V and 5 bases for J; bases not matched to a gene: 5. The CDR3 DNA reads TGCAGCGCCCGACTAGCGGATACCGGGGAGCTGTTTTTT. Translation gives CSARLADTGELFF.

This clonotype was seen many times. The J gene is TRBJ1-1, the V gene TRBV25-1, with a tentative D call TRBD1 (5 bases). The length of the CDR3 is 14 residues. Trimming took off 4 bases at V and 0 bases at J, with 9 bases between the two ends. Germline V gene sequence: CDR1 MGHDK, CDR2 SYGVNS. The CDR3 coding sequence is TGTGCCAGCAGTGCGACAGTACTGAACACTGAAGCTTTCTTT. Translating it yields CASSATVLNTEAFF.

This clonotype came up once. This chain uses TRBV5-1 with TRBJ1-4, with D unresolved. CDR3 length equals 15 residues. The V gene's germline CDR1 is SGHRS and CDR2 YFSETQ. Trimming removed 4 bases at V and 0 bases at J, with 10 bases between. CDR3: CASSQESTTNEKLFF. The CDR3 DNA is TGCGCCAGCAGCCAGGAATCCACAACTAATGAAAAACTGTTTTTT.

This clonotype was found a few times. The chain couples TRBV5-4 to TRBJ1-1; D unclear. Trimming took 5 bases from V and 8 from J, leaving 10 bases between them. Germline loops: CDR1 SGHNT, CDR2 YYREEE (reference sequence). CDR3 length: 11 amino acids. The CDR3: CASSYVGEAFF. As DNA, the CDR3 is TGTGCCAGCAGTTATGTGGGGGAAGCTTTCTTT.

V and J are TRBV15 and TRBJ1-5; D is possibly TRBD1 (5 bases). With 0 bases removed from V and 4 bases from J, the gap between germline ends came to 19 bases. CDR3 length equals 18 residues. Germline V gene lookup returns CDR1 LNHNV and CDR2 YYDKDF (reference sequence). The CDR3 bases are TGTGCCACCAGCAGAGATGGAGGGGCCCCACGAGGAAATCAGCCCCAGCATTTT. This codes for CATSRDGGAPRGNQPQHF.

V gene TRBV7-3 combines with J gene TRBJ2-3, with TRBD2 identical over 8 bases. Germline V gene data show CDR1 as SGHTA and CDR2 as FQGTGA. This CDR3 is built from 14 residues. V dropped 3 bases and J dropped 3; count of bases not matched to a gene: 2. CDR3 sequence: CASSFSGATDTQYF. The CDR3 bases are TGTGCCAGCAGCTTTAGCGGGGCTACAGATACGCAGTATTTT.

The V call is TRBV11-2, the J call TRBJ2-7; D perhaps matches TRBD1 (5 bases). CDR1 and CDR2 from the germline V gene are SGHAT and FQNNGV. V lost 5 bases, J lost 3 bases, and 26 bases lay in between. The CDR3 is 18 residues long. DNA of the CDR3: TGTGCCAGCAGCCCCATCAGGGTTGTAGTTCCCGGCGGCTACGAGCAGTACTTC. Translation: CASSPIRVVVPGGYEQYF.

This clonotype showed up just a few times. CDR3 loop: CASRTVYRDIVEQYF. The DNA for the CDR3 is TGTGCCAGCAGGACGGTCTACCGGGATATTGTGGAGCAGTACTTC. The chain couples TRBV10-3 to TRBJ2-7, with a tentative D call TRBD2 (5 bases). Germline V CDR1 and CDR2: ENHRY, SYGVKD. This CDR3 comprises 15 residues. Between the trimmed V and J ends, which lost 10 bases and 7 bases, there was a span of 26 bases.

The chain carries TRBV7-8 and TRBJ2-7, with 7 bases aligning to TRBD1. The CDR3 length is 15 residues. With V trimmed by 6 bases and J by 5 bases, 13 bases remained unmatched. The germline gives CDR1 SGHVS, CDR2 FQNEAQ. CDR3 region: CASSQINRGVNEQYF. The CDR3 DNA is TGTGCCAGCAGTCAGATAAACAGGGGCGTGAACGAGCAGTACTTC.

This clonotype was found many times. The chain has TRBV9 and TRBJ2-7, with 8 positions matching TRBD1. Trimming took 0 bases from V and 1 from J; bases not matched to a gene: 6. The CDR3 spans 16 residues. CDR1 SGDLS and CDR2 YYNGEE come from the germline V gene. The CDR3 DNA reads TGTGCCAGCAGCGTAGGGGGGACAGGATCTTCCTACGAGCAGTACTTC. Its protein is CASSVGGTGSSYEQYF.

On this clonotype: This could be a read error, since a much larger clone is one nucleotide away. The genes are TRBV15 and TRBJ2-2; D gene uncertain. This CDR3 region has 14 residues. Trimming took 0 bases from V and 4 from J, leaving 6 bases between them. CDR1 is LNHNV and CDR2 is YYDKDF in the germline V gene (reference sequence). The CDR3, as DNA: TGTGCCACCAGCAGAGACATAAGCACCGGGGAGCTGTTTTTT. Protein: CATSRDISTGELFF.

This clonotype was seen more than once but under ten times. The CDR3 sequence is CSPGLASGYEQYF. The DNA of the CDR3 is TGCAGTCCGGGACTAGCTTCGGGCTACGAGCAGTACTTC. This chain connects TRBV20-1 to TRBJ2-7, with 9 bases lining up with TRBD2. The ends lost 8 bases at V and 3 bases at J; junction bases unmatched: 8. The CDR3 loop spans 13 amino acids. Germline V gene sequence: CDR1 DFQATT, CDR2 SNEGSKA (reference sequence).

This clonotype was detected ten times or more. V usage is TRBV25-1 and J usage is TRBJ1-3; 7 bases map to TRBD1. Unmatched junction bases numbered 3, after V lost 2 bases and J lost 2 bases. The germline V gene has CDR1 MGHDK and CDR2 SYGVNS. This CDR3 region has 15 residues. The CDR3 DNA follows: TGTGCCAGCAGTGAACAGGGGGATCCTGGAAACACCATATATTTT. This sequence encodes CASSEQGDPGNTIYF.

This clonotype has a count of ten or more. The chain uses TRBV4-3 and TRBJ1-5; a weak D match, TRBD1 (6 bases). The CDR3 extends over 16 amino acids. Germline CDR1 LGHNA, CDR2 YSLEER. The germline V and J ends were trimmed by 0 bases and 7 bases, with 16 bases remaining between them. Here the CDR3 reads CASSQDLGRGEQPQHF. The CDR3 DNA reads TGCGCCAGCAGCCAAGATCTCGGCAGGGGAGAACAGCCCCAGCATTTT.

The rearrangement links TRBV15 to TRBJ1-1, with D tentatively TRBD1 (6 bases). V shed 4 bases and J shed 4 bases, with 13 bases lying between them. This CDR3 comprises 14 residues. Germline CDR1 and CDR2: LNHNV and YYDKDF (reference sequence). The CDR3 region is CATSTGALGTEAFF. DNA for the CDR3: TGTGCCACCAGCACAGGGGCGCTGGGCACTGAAGCTTTCTTT.

The rearrangement links TRBV27 to TRBJ2-2; TRBD1 is a possible D gene (6 bases). Trimming took off 6 bases at V and 4 bases at J, with 18 bases between the two ends. The CDR3 runs to 16 residues. Germline CDR1 MNHEY, CDR2 SMNVEV (reference sequence). The CDR3 DNA sequence: TGTGCCAGCAGCTTAACACCACAGGGCGGCACCGGGGAGCTGTTTTTT. Protein sequence: CASSLTPQGGTGELFF.

The chain employs TRBV19 and TRBJ1-2; 7 bases fit TRBD1. V lost 7 bases, J lost 8 bases, and 7 bases stayed unmatched. Germline V CDR1 and CDR2: LNHDA, SQIVND (reference sequence). The CDR3 loop spans 12 amino acids. The DNA of the CDR3 is TGTGCCAGTAACCTCGACAGGGAGGGCTACACCTTC. Translated: CASNLDREGYTF.